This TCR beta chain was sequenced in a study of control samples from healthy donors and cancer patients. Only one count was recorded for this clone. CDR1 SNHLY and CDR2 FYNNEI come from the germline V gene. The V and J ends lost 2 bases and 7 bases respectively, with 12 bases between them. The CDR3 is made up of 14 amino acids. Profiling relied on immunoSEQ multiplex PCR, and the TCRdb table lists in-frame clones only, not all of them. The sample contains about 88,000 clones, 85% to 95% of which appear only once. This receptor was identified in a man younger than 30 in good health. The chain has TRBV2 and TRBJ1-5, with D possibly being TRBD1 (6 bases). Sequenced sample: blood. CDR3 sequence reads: CASSERGSAQPQHF. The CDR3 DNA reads TGTGCCAGCAGTGAAAGGGGGAGTGCCCAGCCCCAGCATTTT.